The source of this T cell receptor beta chain is a study of beta chain features in type 1 diabetes. Overall study findings and caveats: Researchers report that Type 1 diabetes patients had moderately but significantly shorter TCRB CDR3s across all four CD4+ subsets.

The authors reverse transcribed all of the isolated RNA, so sequencing captured expressed TCRB transcripts. The data were produced by immunoSEQ multiplex PCR, yet TCRdb's version contains in-frame clones alone and is incomplete. The sample gives nearly 350,000 clones, 9.3% of which show up once; around 1% is in the top ten. A single heparinised blood sample, averaging about 120 mL, was obtained per donor. About this clone: What it binds is not known.

The TCR originated in a man aged 25-45 years with type 1 diabetes. Sequencing was performed on central memory CD4+ T cells from blood.

The CDR3 loop is CASKPEFLSYEQYF. CDR3 nucleotides: TGTGCCAGCAAACCCGAATTCCTCTCCTACGAGCAGTACTTC. J is TRBJ2-7 and V is TRBV7-2, with D unresolved. Per the germline V gene, CDR1 is SGHTA and CDR2 is FQGNSA. V shed 7 bases and J shed 0 bases, with 13 bases lying between them. The CDR3 totals 14 residues.